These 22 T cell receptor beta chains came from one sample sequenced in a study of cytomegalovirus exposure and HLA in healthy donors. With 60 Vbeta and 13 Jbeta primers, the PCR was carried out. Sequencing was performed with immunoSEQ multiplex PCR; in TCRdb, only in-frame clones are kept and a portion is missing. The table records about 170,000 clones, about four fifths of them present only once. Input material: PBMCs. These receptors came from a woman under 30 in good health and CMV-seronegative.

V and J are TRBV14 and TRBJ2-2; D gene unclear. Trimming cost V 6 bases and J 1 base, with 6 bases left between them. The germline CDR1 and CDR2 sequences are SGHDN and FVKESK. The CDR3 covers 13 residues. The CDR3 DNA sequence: TGTGCCAGCAGTCTCGGGAACACCGGGGAGCTGTTTTTT. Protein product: CASSLGNTGELFF. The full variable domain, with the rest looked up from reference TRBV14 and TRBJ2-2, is EAGVTQFPSHSVIEKGQTVTLRCDPISGHDNLYWYRRVMGKEIKFLLHFVKESKQDESGMPNNRFLAERTGGTYSTLKVQPAELEDSGVYFCASSLGNTGELFFGEGSRLTVL.

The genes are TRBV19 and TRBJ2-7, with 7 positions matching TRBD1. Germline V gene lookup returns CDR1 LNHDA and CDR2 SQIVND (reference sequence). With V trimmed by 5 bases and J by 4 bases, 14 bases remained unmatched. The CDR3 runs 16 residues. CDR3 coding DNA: TGTGCCAGTAGTGTGTCGCGACAGGGAGTAGGTTACGAGCAGTACTTC. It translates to CASSVSRQGVGYEQYF.

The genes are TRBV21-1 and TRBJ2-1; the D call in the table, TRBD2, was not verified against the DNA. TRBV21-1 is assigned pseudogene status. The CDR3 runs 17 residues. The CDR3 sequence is CASSKEGLGGDGNEQFF. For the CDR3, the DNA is TGTGCCAGCAGCAAAGAAGGGCTTGGCGGGGATGGGAATGAGCAGTTCTTC.

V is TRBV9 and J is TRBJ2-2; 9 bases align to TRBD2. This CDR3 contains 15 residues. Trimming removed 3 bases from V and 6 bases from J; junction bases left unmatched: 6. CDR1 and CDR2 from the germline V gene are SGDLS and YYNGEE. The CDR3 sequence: CASSGLTSGAGELFF. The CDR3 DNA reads TGTGCCAGCAGCGGATTGACTAGCGGTGCCGGGGAGCTGTTTTTT.

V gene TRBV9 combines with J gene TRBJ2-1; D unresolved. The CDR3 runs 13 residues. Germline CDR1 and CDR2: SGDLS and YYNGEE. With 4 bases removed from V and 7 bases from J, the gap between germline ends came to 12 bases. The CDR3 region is CASSPAAANEQFF. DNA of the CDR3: TGTGCCAGCAGCCCCGCGGCAGCTAATGAGCAGTTCTTC.

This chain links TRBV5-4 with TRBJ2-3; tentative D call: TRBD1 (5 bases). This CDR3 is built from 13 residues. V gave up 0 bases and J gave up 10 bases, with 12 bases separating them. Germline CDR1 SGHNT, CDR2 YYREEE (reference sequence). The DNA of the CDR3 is TGTGCCAGCAGCTTGGCCGGACATTTCGCGCAGTATTTT. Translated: CASSLAGHFAQYF.

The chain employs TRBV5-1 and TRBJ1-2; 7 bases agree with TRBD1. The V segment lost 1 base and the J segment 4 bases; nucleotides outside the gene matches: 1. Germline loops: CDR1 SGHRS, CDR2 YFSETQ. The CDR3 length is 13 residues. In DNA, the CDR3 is TGCGCCAGCAGCTTGTCAGGGGGCTATGGCTACACCTTC. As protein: CASSLSGGYGYTF.

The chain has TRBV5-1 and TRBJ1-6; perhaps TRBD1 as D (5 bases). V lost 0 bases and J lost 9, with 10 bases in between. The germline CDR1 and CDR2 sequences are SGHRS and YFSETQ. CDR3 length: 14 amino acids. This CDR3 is CASSLAQQGSPLHF. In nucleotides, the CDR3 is TGCGCCAGCAGCTTGGCCCAGCAGGGTTCACCCCTCCACTTT.

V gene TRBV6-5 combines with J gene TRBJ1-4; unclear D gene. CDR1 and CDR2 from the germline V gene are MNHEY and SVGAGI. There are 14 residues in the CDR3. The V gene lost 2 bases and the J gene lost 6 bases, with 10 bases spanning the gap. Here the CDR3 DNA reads TGTGCCAGCAGTTACGGAGGGAGAGATGAAAAACTGTTTTTT. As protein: CASSYGGRDEKLFF.

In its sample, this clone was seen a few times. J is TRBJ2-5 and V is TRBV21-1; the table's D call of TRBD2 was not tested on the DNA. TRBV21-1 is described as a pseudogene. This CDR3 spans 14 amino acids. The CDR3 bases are TGTGCCAGCAGCAAAGAGGCGGGTCGGGAGACCCAGTACTTC. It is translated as CASSKEAGRETQYF.

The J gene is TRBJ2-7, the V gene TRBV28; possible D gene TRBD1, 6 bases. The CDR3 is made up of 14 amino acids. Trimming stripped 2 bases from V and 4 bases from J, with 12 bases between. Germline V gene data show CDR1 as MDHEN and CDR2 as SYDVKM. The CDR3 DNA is TGTGCCAGCAGTTTACAGGGGAAAACTTACGAGCAGTACTTC. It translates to CASSLQGKTYEQYF.

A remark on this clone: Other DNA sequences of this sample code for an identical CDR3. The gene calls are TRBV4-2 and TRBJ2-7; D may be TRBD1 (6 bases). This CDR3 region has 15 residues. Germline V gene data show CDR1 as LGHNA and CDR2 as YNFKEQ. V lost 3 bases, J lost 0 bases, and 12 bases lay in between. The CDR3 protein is CASSQETGSSYEQYF. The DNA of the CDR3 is TGTGCCAGCAGCCAGGAGACAGGCAGCTCCTACGAGCAGTACTTC.

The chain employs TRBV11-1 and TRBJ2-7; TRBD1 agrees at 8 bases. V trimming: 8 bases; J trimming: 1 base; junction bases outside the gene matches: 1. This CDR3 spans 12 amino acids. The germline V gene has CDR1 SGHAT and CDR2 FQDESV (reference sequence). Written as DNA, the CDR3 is TGTGCCAGCGGACAGGGTTCCTACGAGCAGTACTTC. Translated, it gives CASGQGSYEQYF. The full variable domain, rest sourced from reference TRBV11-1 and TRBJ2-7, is EAEVAQSPRYKITEKSQAVAFWCDPISGHATLYWYRQILGQGPELLVQFQDESVVDDSQLPKDRFSAERLKGVDSTLKIQPAELGDSAMYLCASGQGSYEQYFGPGTRLTVT.

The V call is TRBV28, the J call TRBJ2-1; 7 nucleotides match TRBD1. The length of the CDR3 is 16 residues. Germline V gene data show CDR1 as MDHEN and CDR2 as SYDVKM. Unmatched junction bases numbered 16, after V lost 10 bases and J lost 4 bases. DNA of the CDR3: TGTGCCACCAAACCAAGGGACAGAGGGAGATACAATGAGCAGTTCTTC. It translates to CATKPRDRGRYNEQFF.

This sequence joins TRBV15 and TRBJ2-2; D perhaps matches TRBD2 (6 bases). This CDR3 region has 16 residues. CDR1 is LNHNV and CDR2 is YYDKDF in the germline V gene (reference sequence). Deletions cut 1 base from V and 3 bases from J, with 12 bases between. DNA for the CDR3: TGTGCCACCAGCAGAGGGGGGACTGCTTACACCGGGGAGCTGTTTTTT. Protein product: CATSRGGTAYTGELFF.

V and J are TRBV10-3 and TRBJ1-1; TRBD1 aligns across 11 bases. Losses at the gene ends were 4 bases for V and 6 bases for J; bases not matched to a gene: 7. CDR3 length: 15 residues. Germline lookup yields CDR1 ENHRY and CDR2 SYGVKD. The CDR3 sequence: CAISGAGQGASEAFF. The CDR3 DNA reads TGTGCCATCAGTGGGGCCGGACAGGGGGCTTCTGAAGCTTTCTTT.

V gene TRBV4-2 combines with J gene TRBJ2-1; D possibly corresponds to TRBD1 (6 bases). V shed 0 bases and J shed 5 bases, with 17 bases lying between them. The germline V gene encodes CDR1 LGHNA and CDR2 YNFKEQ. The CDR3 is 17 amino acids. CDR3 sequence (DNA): TGTGCCAGCAGCCAAGATCGTGGGGCAGGGGAACACAATGAGCAGTTCTTC. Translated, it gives CASSQDRGAGEHNEQFF.

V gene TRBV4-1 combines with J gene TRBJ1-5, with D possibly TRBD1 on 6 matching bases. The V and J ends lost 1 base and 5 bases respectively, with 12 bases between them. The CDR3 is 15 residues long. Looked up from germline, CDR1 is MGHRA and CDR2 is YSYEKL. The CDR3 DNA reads TGCGCCAGCAGCCAAGGGTCGGGACACTATCAGCCCCAGCATTTT. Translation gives CASSQGSGHYQPQHF.

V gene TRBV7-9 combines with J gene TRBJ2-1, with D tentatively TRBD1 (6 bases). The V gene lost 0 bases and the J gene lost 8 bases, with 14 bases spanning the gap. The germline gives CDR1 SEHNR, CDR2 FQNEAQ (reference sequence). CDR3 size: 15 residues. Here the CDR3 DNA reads TGTGCCAGCAGCTTAGCAGGGGGTCTCGGCGATGAGCAGTTCTTC. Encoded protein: CASSLAGGLGDEQFF.

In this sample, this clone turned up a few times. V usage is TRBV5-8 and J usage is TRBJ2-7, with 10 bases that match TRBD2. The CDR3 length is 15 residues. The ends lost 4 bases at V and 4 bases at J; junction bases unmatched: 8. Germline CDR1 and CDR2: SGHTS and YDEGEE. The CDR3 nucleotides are TGTGCCAGCAGCCAGGAGGTAGCGGGAGGTTACGAGCAGTACTTC. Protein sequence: CASSQEVAGGYEQYF.

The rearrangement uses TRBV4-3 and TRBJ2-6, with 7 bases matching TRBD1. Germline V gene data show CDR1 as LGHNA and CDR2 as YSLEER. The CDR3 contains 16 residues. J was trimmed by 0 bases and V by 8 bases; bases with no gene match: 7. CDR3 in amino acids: CASASTGDSGANVLTF. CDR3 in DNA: TGCGCCAGCGCCTCCACAGGGGACTCTGGGGCCAACGTCCTGACTTTC.

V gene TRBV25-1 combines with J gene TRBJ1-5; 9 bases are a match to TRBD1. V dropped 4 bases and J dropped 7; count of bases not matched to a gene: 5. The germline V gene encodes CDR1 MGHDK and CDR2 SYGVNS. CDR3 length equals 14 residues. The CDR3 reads CASSGDRGGQPQHF. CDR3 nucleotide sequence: TGTGCCAGCAGTGGCGACAGGGGGGGACAGCCCCAGCATTTT.